Sequencing of this T cell receptor beta chain was carried out in a study of cytomegalovirus exposure and HLA in healthy donors (dated by TCRdb to between 2016 and 2019). With regard to the full study: A later analysis indicated that the 120 validation repertoires were generated on the platform also employed for the 650 to 850 repertoires of the first cohort. The study was designed to test whether signatures of past pathogen exposure could be identified by cataloging public T cell receptors. Besides the first cohort of roughly 640 subjects, a separate validation cohort made up of roughly 120 different subjects was used. To predict cytomegalovirus infection status, the study combined high-throughput TCR immunosequencing, statistical association of individual TCRs with disease status, and machine learning. General study outcomes and caveats: In vitro tests confirmed that a few of the cytomegalovirus-associated TCR beta chains recognize cytomegalovirus antigens. It was suggested by the authors that the approach could potentially be generalized to other disease states and immunological phenotypes. A later analysis had no HLA typing for the validation cohort, so co-occurrence there was scored across all 110 or so repertoires. Across donors, most TCR sequences were observed very rarely, whereas some public TCRs were present in many individuals. In a later analysis, TCRs clustered in the first cohort were found to also tend to co-occur in the approximately 110 validation repertoires, with roughly 93% of cluster scores above 0. Cytomegalovirus status was reported to be diagnosed by the classifier with high specificity and sensitivity in both the original and validation cohorts. In the study, around 150 TCR beta chains were listed as associated with cytomegalovirus.

Libraries were made using the immunoSEQ multiplex PCR assay. The original pipeline was this. A statistical classification framework was developed to diagnose cytomegalovirus status using the catalog of TCR beta chain sequences. TCRdb re-hosts the immuneACCESS table, in-frame sequences only. Its copies lack some clones; in the studies checked, an unresolved V gene accounts for under half of them, and the cause for the rest is not known. V and J calls plus clone size are reproduced from that table; the DNA served to infer D and trimming. The sample profile shows roughly 84,000 clones; roughly 93% of them were found once. Together, the top ten hold around 2.1% of the sample. From V the trimming removes 0 bases and from J it removes 2 bases, while the gene matches leave 4 bases of the junction unaccounted for. The CDR3 spans 16 residues, from the cysteine through the phenylalanine. Just CDR3 DNA is preserved here, 48 bases in frame from base 1. CDR1 and CDR2 are drawn from the germline V gene: SGHTA, FQGNSA.

Separate from the approximately 670-subject first cohort, the validation cohort of around 130 subjects was the group to which the donors belonged. As concerns this clone: Its cognate antigen has yet to be identified. No qualities accompany the bases; no much larger clone lies one base away.

Material: PBMCs. Here the chain combines TRBV7-2 and TRBJ2-7, and TRBD1 aligns with 10 junction nucleotides. The source is a man aged 25-45 years in good health and CMV-seronegative. The sequence in DNA is TGTGCCAGCAGCTTAGCGGCCGGGACAGGGGCCTACGAGCAGTACTTC. Translated, it reads CASSLAAGTGAYEQYF.